This T cell receptor (beta chain) was retrieved from a study of blood T cell repertoires in COVID-19. CDR1 and CDR2 from the germline V gene are SGHRS and YFSETQ. The J segment lost 0 bases and the V segment lost 2 bases, leaving 4 bases of the junction unmatched. There are 15 residues in the CDR3. Clones were sequenced by immunoSEQ multiplex PCR, and TCRdb holds only the in-frame ones, with some missing. Of roughly 330,000 clones in the sample, roughly 90% were seen once. A few counts support this clone. The sample holds other DNA sequences that translate to the same CDR3. The sequence came from a woman between 50 and 59 years old with active or convalescent COVID-19. The chain recombines TRBV5-1 with TRBJ1-1; TRBD1 matches at 7 bases. The sequenced sample consisted of peripheral blood. The CDR3 loop reads CASSLGTAMNTEAFF. As DNA, the CDR3 is TGCGCCAGCAGCTTAGGGACAGCCATGAACACTGAAGCTTTCTTT.